This T cell receptor (beta chain) was recorded in a study of early T cells in non-severe SARS-CoV-2 infection (dated by TCRdb to 2020 to 2023). Context from the whole study: TCR sequencing used bulk RNA from unsorted whole blood, so alpha and beta chains could not be paired. Broad study findings and their caveats: VDJdb matching was skewed toward anti-spike CD8 responses and likely underestimated virus-specific expansions by missing private and CD4 specificities.

The protocol used for the library was 5' RACE. The reads were generated on a NextSeq 500. To correct for sequencing error and PCR bias, the TCR library protocol tagged individual cDNA molecules with unique molecular identifiers. Sequencing covered both TCR alpha and beta chains, and within each sample the abundances of alpha and beta sequences were tightly co-correlated. The source study handled its data this way. V gene, J gene and CDR3 annotation of TCR sequences was performed with Decombinator V4. TCRs were defined as expanded if a significant change between any two time points was detected under a Poisson model with p below 0.0001. TCR abundances were normalised to the total number of TCRs sequenced in each sample and reported as counts per million. TRAV1-2 paired with TRAJ12, TRAJ20 or TRAJ33 defined MAIT TCRs, while TRAV10 paired with TRAJ18 defined iNKT TCRs. VDJdb, accessed 1 November 2021, was searched for CMV, EBV and SARS-CoV-2 annotated TCRs, excluding TCRs annotated for multiple antigens. TCRdb reprocessing: public reads trimmed at Q25 with fastp, clones called with MiXCR, in-frame beta chains kept. A single entry per CDR3 protein holds the most common genes and DNA from its merged rows. TCRdb, not the authors, supplied the V and J calls. In all, the sample holds tens of thousands of distinct CDR3 sequences, and around 4.3% of those were seen once. The ten largest clones represent 20% of the sample.

The study was a case-control design nested within a healthcare worker cohort in London, UK, with weekly nasopharyngeal swab PCR tests and blood sampling. Healthcare workers were recruited during the week of the UK lockdown, between 23 and 31 March 2020, and followed weekly for up to roughly 15 weeks. Looking up the germline V gene yields CDR1 MDHEN and CDR2 SYDVKM. The CDR3 spans 17 residues, from the cysteine through the phenylalanine. Just the 51-base CDR3 DNA is kept, in frame starting at base 1. Germline trimming: 2 bases from V, 3 bases from J; junction bases outside gene matches: 10. About this clonotype: Its antigen specificity is not known. No much larger clone is present one base from it, and per-base qualities are unavailable.

The sequencing sample was made of whole blood. The TCR comes from an adult who was a healthcare worker with PCR-confirmed SARS-CoV-2 infection or an uninfected control (not recorded which). The chain is made from TRBV28 and TRBJ1-5, and TRBD1 matches 7 of the central bases. The CDR3 region reads CASSLPRLGQYNQPQHF. At the DNA level, the sequence is TGTGCCAGCAGTTTACCCCGCTTGGGACAGTACAATCAGCCCCAGCATTTT.